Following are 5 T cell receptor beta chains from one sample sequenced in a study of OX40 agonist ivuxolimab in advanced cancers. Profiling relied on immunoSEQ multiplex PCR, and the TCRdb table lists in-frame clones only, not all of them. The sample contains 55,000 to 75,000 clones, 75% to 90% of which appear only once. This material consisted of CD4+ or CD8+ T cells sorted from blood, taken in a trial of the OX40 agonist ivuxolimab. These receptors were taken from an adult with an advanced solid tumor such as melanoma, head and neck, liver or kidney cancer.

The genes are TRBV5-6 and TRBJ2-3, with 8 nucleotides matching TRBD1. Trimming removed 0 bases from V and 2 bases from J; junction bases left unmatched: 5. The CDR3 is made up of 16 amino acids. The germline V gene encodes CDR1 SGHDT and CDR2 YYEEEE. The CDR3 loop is CASSLENRGYTDTQYF. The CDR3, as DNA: TGTGCCAGCAGCTTGGAAAACAGGGGGTACACAGATACGCAGTATTTT.

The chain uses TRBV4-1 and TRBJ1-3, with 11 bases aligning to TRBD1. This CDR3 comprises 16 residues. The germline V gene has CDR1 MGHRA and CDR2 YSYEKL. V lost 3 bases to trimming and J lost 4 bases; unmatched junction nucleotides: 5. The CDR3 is CASSHGQGATGNTIYF. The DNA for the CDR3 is TGCGCCAGCAGCCACGGACAGGGGGCGACGGGAAACACCATATATTTT.

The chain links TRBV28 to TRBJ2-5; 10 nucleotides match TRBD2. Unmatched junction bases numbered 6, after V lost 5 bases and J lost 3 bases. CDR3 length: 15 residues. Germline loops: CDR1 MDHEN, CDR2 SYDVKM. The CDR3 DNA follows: TGTGCCAGCAGTCCTATTGGACTAGCGGAAGAGACCCAGTACTTC. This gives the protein CASSPIGLAEETQYF.

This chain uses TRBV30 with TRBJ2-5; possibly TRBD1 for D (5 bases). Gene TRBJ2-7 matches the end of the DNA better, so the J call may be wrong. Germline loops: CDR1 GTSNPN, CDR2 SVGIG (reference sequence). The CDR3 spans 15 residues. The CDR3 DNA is TGTGCCTGGAGTGACCGACAGATTGTTGAGCTCGAGCAGTACTTC. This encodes CAWSDRQIVELEQYF.

DNA of the CDR3: TGTGCCAGTAGTAAACGGCCGGGGACAGTGGGCGGGGAGCTGTTTTTT. Its protein product is CASSKRPGTVGGELFF. The chain joins TRBV19 to TRBJ2-2, with 7 bases that match TRBD1. The CDR3 consists of 16 residues. CDR1 and CDR2 from the germline V gene are LNHDA and SQIVND (reference sequence). V lost 4 bases to trimming and J lost 7 bases; unmatched junction nucleotides: 12.